This record looks at one T cell receptor (beta chain) sequence and its context. Authors' methods: Estimation of nucleated cell counts relied on the amplification of reference gene primers. The repertoire was sequenced with immunoSEQ multiplex PCR; TCRdb's copy has only in-frame clones and lacks some. V and J calls plus clone size are reproduced from that table; the DNA served to infer D and trimming. The data contain 200,000 to 250,000 clones, approximately 80% of them seen just once; the ten biggest clones take up roughly 7%. The data stem from a study of blood T cell repertoires in COVID-19. Study as a whole: The origin of the acute and convalescent COVID-19 samples was the United States, Italy and Spain. T cells, B-cell-depleted T cells, or PBMCs supplied cDNA or gDNA.

The ends lost 0 bases at V and 4 bases at J; junction bases unmatched: 6. The CDR3 runs to 15 residues. CDR1 SGHRS and CDR2 YFSETQ come from the germline V gene. The chain has TRBV5-1 and TRBJ2-7; TRBD1 matches 8 bases. This TCR was sampled from a woman aged 45 to 65 with acute or convalescent COVID-19. The source material was peripheral blood. CDR3 region: CASSLAGGLSYEQYF. In DNA, the CDR3 is TGCGCCAGCAGCTTGGCAGGGGGCCTCTCTTACGAGCAGTACTTC.